This TCR beta chain is drawn from a study of vaccination and CD4 T cells after COVID-19. Study outcomes and limitations: Early post-infection timepoints were missing, and relatively few convalescent patients were studied.

Cultured CD4+ T cells had their DNA profiled by the Oncomine TCR Beta short-read assay. From the PCR reads, TCRdb called clonotypes with MiXCR, one entry per CDR3 protein. The data show 25,000 to 30,000 distinct CDR3 sequences, roughly 34% seen once. This clonotype was detected a few times. Its antigen is undetermined. The CDR3 loop spans 15 amino acids. Per germline, CDR1 DFQATT and CDR2 SNEGSKA (reference sequence). The trim removed 1 base at V and 4 bases at J, leaving 6 bases unmatched. The sample's time point: late sampling 161 to 241 days after vaccination in three convalescent patients. Treatment reported: roughly ten-day PBMC culture with coronavirus spike peptide pools or control peptides (ViraFEST assay).

Material: CD4+ T cells from blood, cultured in vitro, obtained about 7 months after SARS-CoV-2 vaccination. This TCR was sampled from a human donor who had recovered from COVID-19. This sequence joins TRBV20-1 and TRBJ2-3, with 9 bases lining up with TRBD2. Written as DNA, the CDR3 is TGCAGTGCTAGAGGGGGTAGCGGGAGCCCAGATACGCAGTATTTT. Its protein product is CSARGGSGSPDTQYF.